This TCR beta chain was sequenced during a study of regulatory T cells in long-lasting Graves disease. Study results and caveats: Whereas new patients shared roughly 910 public clonotypes, persistent patients shared more, at 2,500 to 3,500.

In germline, CDR1 is MGHRA, CDR2 YSYEKL. The CDR3 runs to 15 residues. The V and J ends lost 0 bases and 7 bases respectively, with 12 bases between them. Investigators prepared the TCR beta libraries by applying iRepertoire HTBI primers and Arm-PCR of CDR3 regions. In the study's own analysis: Sequenced samples collectively carried roughly 60 TRBV and some 15 TRBJ segments. In TCRdb, the multiplex PCR reads were re-called with MiXCR into one record per CDR3 protein. The V and J calls, along with clone size, are taken from TCRdb and not from the paper's own processing. The data show approximately 470,000 distinct CDR3 sequences, with around 15% seen just once and 9.5% to 15% held by the top ten. As regards this clonotype: The antigen is undetermined.

Time point meaning: newly diagnosed GD, antithyroid drugs for less than 3 months. RNA extracted from PBMCs served as the sequencing template. The same data also contributed to another study, on T cells in Graves' hyperthyroidism and ophthalmopathy.

This clonotype originated in a middle-aged man with Graves disease. The rearrangement uses TRBV4-1 and TRBJ1-4, with a tentative D call TRBD1 (5 bases). The material was peripheral blood mononuclear cells (PBMCs), obtained at new diagnosis, from a patient treated with antithyroid drugs. In DNA, the CDR3 is TGCGCCAGCAGCCAAGAAGGGCAGGGACCTGAAAAACTGTTTTTT. This encodes CASSQEGQGPEKLFF.